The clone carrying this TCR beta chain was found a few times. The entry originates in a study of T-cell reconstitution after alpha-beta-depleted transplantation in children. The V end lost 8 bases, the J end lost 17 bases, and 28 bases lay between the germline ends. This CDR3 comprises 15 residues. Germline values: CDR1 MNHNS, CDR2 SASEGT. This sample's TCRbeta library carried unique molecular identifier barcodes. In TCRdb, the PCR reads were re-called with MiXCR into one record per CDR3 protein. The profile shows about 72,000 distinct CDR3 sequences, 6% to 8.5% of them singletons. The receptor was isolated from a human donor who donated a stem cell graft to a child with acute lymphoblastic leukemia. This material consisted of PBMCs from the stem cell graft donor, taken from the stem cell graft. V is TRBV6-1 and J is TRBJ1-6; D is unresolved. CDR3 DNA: TGTGCCAGCCACGACGGAGGCGGGCGGGGATGGAATGTCCACTTT. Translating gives CASHDGGGRGWNVHF.